This T cell receptor beta chain emerged from a study of T cells in Graves' hyperthyroidism and ophthalmopathy. Broader study findings: Most clonotypes that expanded in the thyroid above 0.001 also showed up in blood. Ophthalmopathy was predicted by the model a median of about 6.5 months ahead of onset.

Regions amplified from RNA transcripts were the TCR beta CDR3 regions. The TCR CDR3 first-round RT-PCR relied on the HTBI primer set. TCRdb fed the multiplex PCR reads into MiXCR, producing one record per CDR3 protein. Found here are approximately 510,000 distinct CDR3 sequences, over 45% of them singletons; the top ten hold around 44%. The study excluded patients with uncontrolled infection, other autoimmune disease, pregnancy or lactation. Diagnoses rested on clinical symptoms, serum thyroxine and TRAb, thyroid ultrasound and orbital computed tomography. On this clonotype itself: Its matching antigen is unknown.

Germline V gene data show CDR1 as SQVTM and CDR2 as ANQGSEA. The CDR3 covers 14 residues. Trimming pared 5 bases from V and 0 bases from J, leaving 12 bases between. The chain uses TRBV29-1 and TRBJ2-3; D remains unclear. The sample taken for sequencing was peripheral blood or thyroid tissue (not recorded which). This clonotype was obtained from an adult woman with Graves' disease, either hyperthyroidism or ophthalmopathy (not recorded which). The CDR3 spells CSVSGLLSTDTQYF. The CDR3 coding sequence is TGCAGCGTTTCGGGCCTACTTAGCACAGATACGCAGTATTTT.